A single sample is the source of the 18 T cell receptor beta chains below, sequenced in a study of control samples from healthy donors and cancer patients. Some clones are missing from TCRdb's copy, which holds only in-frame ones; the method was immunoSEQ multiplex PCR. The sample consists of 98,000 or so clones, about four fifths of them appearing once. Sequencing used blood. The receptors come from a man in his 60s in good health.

The CDR3 region has the DNA TGTGCCAGCAGTTATATAACTAGCGGGAGGTCCGGGGAGCTGTTTTTT. It encodes CASSYITSGRSGELFF. This sequence joins TRBV6-6 and TRBJ2-2, with 12 bases aligning to TRBD2. The CDR3 is 16 residues long. Trimming at V came to 3 bases and at J to 6 bases, leaving 5 bases not matched to a gene. CDR1 MNHNY and CDR2 SVGAGI come from the germline V gene (reference sequence).

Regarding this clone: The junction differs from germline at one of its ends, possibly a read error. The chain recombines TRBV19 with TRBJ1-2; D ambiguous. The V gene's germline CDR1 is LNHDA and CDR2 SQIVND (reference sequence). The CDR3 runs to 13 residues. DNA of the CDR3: TGTGTCAGTAGTATGGCAGCGACCTATGGCTACACCTTC. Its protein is CVSSMAATYGYTF.

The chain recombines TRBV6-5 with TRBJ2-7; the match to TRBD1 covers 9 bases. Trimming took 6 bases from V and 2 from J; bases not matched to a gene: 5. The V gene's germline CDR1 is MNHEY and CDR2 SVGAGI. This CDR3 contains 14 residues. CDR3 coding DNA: TGTGCCAGCAGCCGGGGACAGGGTACCTACGAGCAGTACTTC. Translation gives CASSRGQGTYEQYF.

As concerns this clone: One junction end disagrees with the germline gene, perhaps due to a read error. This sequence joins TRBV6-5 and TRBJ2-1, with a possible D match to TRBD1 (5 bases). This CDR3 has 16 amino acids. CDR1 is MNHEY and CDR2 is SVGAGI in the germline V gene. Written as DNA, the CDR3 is TGTGCCAGCAGTTACTCCACAGGCGCTGTTCTCAATGAACAGTTCTTC. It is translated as CASSYSTGAVLNEQFF.

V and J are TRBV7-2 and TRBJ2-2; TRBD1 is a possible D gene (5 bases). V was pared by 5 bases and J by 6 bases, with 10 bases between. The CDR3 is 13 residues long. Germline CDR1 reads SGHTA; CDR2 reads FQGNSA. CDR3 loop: CASSARAAGELFF. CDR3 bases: TGTGCCAGCAGCGCCAGGGCGGCCGGGGAGCTGTTTTTT. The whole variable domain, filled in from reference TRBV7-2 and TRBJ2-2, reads GAGVSQSPSNKVTEKGKDVELRCDPISGHTALYWYRQSLGQGLEFLIYFQGNSAPDKSGLPSDRFSAERTGGSVSTLTIQRTQQEDSAVYLCASSARAAGELFFGEGSRLTVL.

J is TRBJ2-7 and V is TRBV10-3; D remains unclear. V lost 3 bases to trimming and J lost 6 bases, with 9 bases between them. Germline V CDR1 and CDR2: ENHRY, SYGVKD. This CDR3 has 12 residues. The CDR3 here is CAISERSSEQYF. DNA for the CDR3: TGTGCCATCAGTGAACGCAGTTCCGAGCAGTACTTC.

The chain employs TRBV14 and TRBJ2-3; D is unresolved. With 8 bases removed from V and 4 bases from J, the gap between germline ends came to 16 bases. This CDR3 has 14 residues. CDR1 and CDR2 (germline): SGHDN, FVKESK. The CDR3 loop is CASASSWWADTQYF. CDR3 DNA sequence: TGTGCCAGCGCGTCCTCGTGGTGGGCAGATACGCAGTATTTT. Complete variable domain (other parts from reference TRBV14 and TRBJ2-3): EAGVTQFPSHSVIEKGQTVTLRCDPISGHDNLYWYRRVMGKEIKFLLHFVKESKQDESGMPNNRFLAERTGGTYSTLKVQPAELEDSGVYFCASASSWWADTQYFGPGTRLTVL.

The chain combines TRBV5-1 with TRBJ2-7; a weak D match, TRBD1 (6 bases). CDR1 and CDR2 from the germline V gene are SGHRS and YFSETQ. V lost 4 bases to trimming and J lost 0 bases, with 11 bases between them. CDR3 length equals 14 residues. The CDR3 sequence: CASSAGGSSYEQYF. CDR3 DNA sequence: TGCGCCAGCAGCGCTGGGGGCAGCTCCTACGAGCAGTACTTC.

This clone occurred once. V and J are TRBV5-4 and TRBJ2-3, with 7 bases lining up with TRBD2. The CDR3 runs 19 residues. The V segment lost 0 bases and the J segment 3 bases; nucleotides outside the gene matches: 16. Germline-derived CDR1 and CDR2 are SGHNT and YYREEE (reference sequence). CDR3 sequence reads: CASSLGRDYQSPGTDTQYF. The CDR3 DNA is TGTGCCAGCAGCTTGGGCCGGGACTACCAGTCCCCCGGGACAGATACGCAGTATTTT.

In nucleotides, the CDR3 is TGCAGCGTTGTTCCATTCTCCGGGACAAATTCCTACGAGCAGTACTTC. It codes for CSVVPFSGTNSYEQYF. The chain uses TRBV29-1 and TRBJ2-7; D perhaps matches TRBD1 (6 bases). V gave up 4 bases and J gave up 1 base, with 20 bases separating them. This CDR3 region has 16 residues. Germline V lookup: CDR1 SQVTM, CDR2 ANQGSEA.

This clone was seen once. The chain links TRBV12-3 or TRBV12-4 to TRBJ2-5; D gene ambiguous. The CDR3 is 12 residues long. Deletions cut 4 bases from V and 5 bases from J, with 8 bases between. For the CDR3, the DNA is TGTGCCAGCAGTTATAGAGCGGAGACCCAGTACTTC. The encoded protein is CASSYRAETQYF.

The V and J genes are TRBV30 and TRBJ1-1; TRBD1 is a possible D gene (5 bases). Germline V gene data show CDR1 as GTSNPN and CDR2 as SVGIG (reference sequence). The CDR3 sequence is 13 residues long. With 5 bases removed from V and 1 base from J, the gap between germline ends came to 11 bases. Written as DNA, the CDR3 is TGTGCCTGGGGGGGGGTTGCGAACACTGAAGCTTTCTTT. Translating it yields CAWGGVANTEAFF.

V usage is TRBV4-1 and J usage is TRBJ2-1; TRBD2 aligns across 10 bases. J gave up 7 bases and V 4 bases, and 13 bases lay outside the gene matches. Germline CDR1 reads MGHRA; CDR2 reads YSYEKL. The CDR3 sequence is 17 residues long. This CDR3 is CASSPFIAGGQGNEQFF. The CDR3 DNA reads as TGCGCCAGCAGCCCCTTTATAGCGGGGGGCCAGGGGAATGAGCAGTTCTTC.

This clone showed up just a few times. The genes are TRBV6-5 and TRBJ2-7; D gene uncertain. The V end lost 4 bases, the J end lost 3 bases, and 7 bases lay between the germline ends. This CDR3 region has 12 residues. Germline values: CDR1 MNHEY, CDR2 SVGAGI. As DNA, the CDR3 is TGTGCCAGCAGTTCGGACCTCTACGAGCAGTACTTC. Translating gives CASSSDLYEQYF.

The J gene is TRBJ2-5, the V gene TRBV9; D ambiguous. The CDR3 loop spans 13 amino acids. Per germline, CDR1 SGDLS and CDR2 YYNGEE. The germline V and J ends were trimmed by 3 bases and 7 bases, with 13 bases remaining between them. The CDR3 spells CASSGILSRTQYF. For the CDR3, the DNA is TGTGCCAGCAGCGGTATCTTATCTAGGACCCAGTACTTC. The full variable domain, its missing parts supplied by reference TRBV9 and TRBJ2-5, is DSGVTQTPKHLITATGQRVTLRCSPRSGDLSVYWYQQSLDQGLQFLIQYYNGEERAKGNILERFSAQQFPDLHSELNLSSLELGDSALYFCASSGILSRTQYFGPGTRLLVL.

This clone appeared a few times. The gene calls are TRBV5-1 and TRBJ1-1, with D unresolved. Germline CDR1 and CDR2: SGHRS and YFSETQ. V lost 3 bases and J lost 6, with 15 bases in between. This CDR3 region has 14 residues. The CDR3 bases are TGCGCCAGCAGCTCTCCAATGAACAGAGCTGAAGCTTTCTTT. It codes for CASSSPMNRAEAFF.

In nucleotides, the CDR3 is TGTGCCAGCTCACCACCGGGTGGCGGGGGGAATGAGCAGTTCTTC. It is translated as CASSPPGGGGNEQFF. This sequence joins TRBV18 and TRBJ2-1, with 8 bases identical to TRBD2. Germline CDR1 and CDR2: KGHSH and LQKENI. After removal of 0 bases from V and 7 bases from J, the junction contained 5 bases not matched to a gene. The CDR3 has 15 amino acids.

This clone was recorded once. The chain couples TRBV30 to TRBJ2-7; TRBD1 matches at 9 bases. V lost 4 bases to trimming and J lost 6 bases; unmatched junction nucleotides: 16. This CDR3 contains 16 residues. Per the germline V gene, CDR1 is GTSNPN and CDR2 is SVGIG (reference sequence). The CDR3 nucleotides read TGTGCCTGGACCCACCAACCGGGACAGGGTCTCCTCGAGCAGTACTTC. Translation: CAWTHQPGQGLLEQYF. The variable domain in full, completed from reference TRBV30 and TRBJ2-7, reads SQTIHQWPATLVQPVGSPLSLECTVEGTSNPNLYWYRQAAGRGLQLLFYSVGIGQISSEVPQNLSASRPQDRQFILSSKKLLLSDSGFYLCAWTHQPGQGLLEQYFGPGTRLTVT.